The 21 T cell receptor beta chains reported below all come from one sample, sequenced in a study of beta chain features in type 1 diabetes. The sequenced template was cDNA made from the entire isolated RNA. Measured with immunoSEQ multiplex PCR; TCRdb has only the in-frame clones, and not every one. The repertoire has roughly 330,000 clones, 11% of them found once; the top ten carry around 0.015%. Material for sequencing was naive CD4+ T cells from blood. The source of these receptors is a woman in her twenties or thirties in good health.

The table lists this clone with a few counts. The gene calls are TRBV5-1 and TRBJ2-7; weak D call: TRBD1 (6 bases). The CDR3 has 16 amino acids. Trimming stripped 4 bases from V and 3 bases from J, with 20 bases between. CDR1 SGHRS and CDR2 YFSETQ come from the germline V gene. The CDR3 loop is CASSPEGPGEGYEQYF. DNA of the CDR3: TGCGCCAGCAGCCCCGAAGGGCCAGGGGAAGGCTACGAGCAGTACTTC.

The chain links TRBV29-1 to TRBJ1-4, with TRBD1 matching 8 bases. This CDR3 region has 16 residues. With V trimmed by 4 bases and J by 3 bases, 10 bases remained unmatched. Germline V gene lookup returns CDR1 SQVTM and CDR2 ANQGSEA. The CDR3 sequence is CSVADRDPGPNEKLFF. CDR3 nucleotide sequence: TGCAGCGTTGCGGACAGGGATCCTGGTCCTAATGAAAAACTGTTTTTT. Filled out from reference TRBV29-1 and TRBJ1-4, the complete variable domain reads SAVISQKPSRDICQRGTSLTIQCQVDSQVTMMFWYRQQPGQSLTLIATANQGSEATYESGFVIDKFPISRPNLTFSTLTVSNMSPEDSSIYLCSVADRDPGPNEKLFFGSGTQLSVL.

The sample holds a few counts of this clone. The gene calls are TRBV29-1 and TRBJ2-7; 7 bases map to TRBD1. This CDR3 comprises 15 residues. With V trimmed by 4 bases and J by 9 bases, 18 bases remained unmatched. The germline CDR1 and CDR2 sequences are SQVTM and ANQGSEA. This chain's CDR3 is CSVVREQGRAEGQYF. The CDR3 DNA reads as TGCAGCGTTGTTAGGGAACAGGGGCGAGCTGAAGGGCAGTACTTC.

This clone was detected only a few times. The chain is built from TRBV18 and TRBJ2-6, with TRBD1 matching over 9 bases. V dropped 1 base and J dropped 0; count of bases not matched to a gene: 4. CDR3 length equals 18 residues. Germline-derived CDR1 and CDR2 are KGHSH and LQKENI. In DNA form, the CDR3 reads TGTGCCAGCTCACCACAGGGGACAGGGTTCTCTGGGGCCAACGTCCTGACTTTC. Translation: CASSPQGTGFSGANVLTF.

The chain uses TRBV7-6 and TRBJ2-1; TRBD1 matches 9 bases. CDR1 SGHVS and CDR2 FNYEAQ come from the germline V gene. Losses at the gene ends were 1 base for V and 2 bases for J; bases not matched to a gene: 0. The CDR3 has 15 amino acids. This CDR3 reads CASSLDRGPYNEQFF. The CDR3, as DNA: TGTGCCAGCAGCTTAGACAGGGGGCCCTACAATGAGCAGTTCTTC.

The V gene is TRBV18, the J gene TRBJ2-3; TRBD2 aligns across 10 bases. Germline V gives CDR1 KGHSH, CDR2 LQKENI. CDR3 size: 16 residues. Trimming took 6 bases from V and 2 from J; bases not matched to a gene: 8. The CDR3 reads CASSLGLAGVTDTQYF. CDR3 coding DNA: TGTGCCAGCTCCCTGGGCCTAGCGGGAGTCACAGATACGCAGTATTTT. The full variable domain, its missing parts supplied by reference TRBV18 and TRBJ2-3, is NAGVMQNPRHLVRRRGQEARLRCSPMKGHSHVYWYRQLPEEGLKFMVYLQKENIIDESGMPKERFSAEFPKEGPSILRIQQVVRGDSAAYFCASSLGLAGVTDTQYFGPGTRLTVL.

The rearrangement links TRBV5-1 to TRBJ2-5, with a possible D match to TRBD2 (5 bases). In germline, CDR1 is SGHRS, CDR2 YFSETQ. The germline V and J ends were trimmed by 0 bases and 5 bases, with 11 bases remaining between them. The CDR3 contains 14 residues. The CDR3 loop reads CASSLVLASETQYF. As DNA, the CDR3 is TGCGCCAGCAGCTTGGTGCTAGCTTCCGAGACCCAGTACTTC.

This clone was picked up a small number of times. The chain is built from TRBV28 and TRBJ2-5; 8 bases line up with TRBD1. Germline trimming cut 6 bases from V and 5 bases from J; bases unmatched to any gene: 8. The CDR3 extends over 14 amino acids. Germline-derived CDR1 and CDR2 are MDHEN and SYDVKM. The chain's CDR3 is CASSPGGAGETQYF. Here the CDR3 DNA reads TGTGCCAGCAGCCCAGGGGGCGCAGGGGAGACCCAGTACTTC.

The rearrangement uses TRBV28 and TRBJ2-7; TRBD1 is a possible D gene (5 bases). Germline-derived CDR1 and CDR2 are MDHEN and SYDVKM. The V and J ends lost 6 bases and 3 bases respectively, with 12 bases between them. CDR3 length equals 13 residues. In nucleotides, the CDR3 is TGTGCCAGCAGCCAAGACCAGGGCTACGAGCAGTACTTC. This sequence encodes CASSQDQGYEQYF.

J is TRBJ2-1 and V is TRBV7-9; the D gene is possibly TRBD1 (5 bases). CDR3 size: 15 residues. The V gene's germline CDR1 is SEHNR and CDR2 FQNEAQ (reference sequence). The V end was cut by 1 base, the J end by 6 bases, with 13 bases between. CDR3 in amino acids: CASSLDGARVNEQFF. As DNA, the CDR3 is TGTGCCAGCAGCTTAGATGGGGCTAGGGTCAATGAGCAGTTCTTC.

J is TRBJ1-4 and V is TRBV6-6; D is undetermined. The CDR3 sequence is 10 residues long. With 5 bases removed from V and 8 bases from J, the gap between germline ends came to 3 bases. Germline loops: CDR1 MNHNY, CDR2 SVGAGI (reference sequence). In nucleotides, the CDR3 is TGTGCCAGCAGTCAAGAAAAACTGTTTTTT. The encoded protein is CASSQEKLFF.

The J gene is TRBJ2-7, the V gene TRBV30; D not resolved. Germline CDR1 and CDR2: GTSNPN and SVGIG (reference sequence). The CDR3 has 14 amino acids. With 3 bases removed from V and 0 bases from J, the gap between germline ends came to 12 bases. For the CDR3, the DNA is TGTGCCTGGAGGGCGGCCCAAAGCTCCTACGAGCAGTACTTC. This translates into CAWRAAQSSYEQYF.

This clone was found a few times. The chain combines TRBV7-9 with TRBJ2-1; the match to TRBD2 covers 13 bases. V lost 4 bases to trimming and J lost 2 bases; unmatched junction nucleotides: 2. The CDR3 extends over 16 amino acids. Germline V gives CDR1 SEHNR, CDR2 FQNEAQ (reference sequence). The CDR3 nucleotides are TGTGCCAGCAGCTCGGGACTAGCGGGACCCTACAATGAGCAGTTCTTC. Translated, it gives CASSSGLAGPYNEQFF.

J is TRBJ2-5 and V is TRBV11-2; D gene unclear. The V gene lost 1 base and the J gene lost 5 bases, with 14 bases spanning the gap. The CDR3 has 15 residues. CDR1 and CDR2 (germline): SGHAT, FQNNGV. The CDR3 protein is CASSLVLSDRETQYF. In DNA, the CDR3 is TGTGCCAGCAGCTTAGTATTGTCTGATCGGGAGACCCAGTACTTC. The complete variable domain, with remaining parts taken from reference TRBV11-2 and TRBJ2-5, reads EAGVAQSPRYKIIEKRQSVAFWCNPISGHATLYWYQQILGQGPKLLIQFQNNGVVDDSQLPKDRFSAERLKGVDSTLKIQPAKLEDSAVYLCASSLVLSDRETQYFGPGTRLLVL.

The V and J genes are TRBV30 and TRBJ1-1; D is ambiguous. Deletions cut 2 bases from V and 6 bases from J, with 10 bases between. This CDR3 is 12 amino acids long. Germline V gene sequence: CDR1 GTSNPN, CDR2 SVGIG (reference sequence). The chain's CDR3 is CAWSLGGPEAFF. Written as DNA, the CDR3 is TGTGCCTGGAGTCTCGGAGGTCCTGAAGCTTTCTTT. Based on the CDR3 plus reference TRBV30 and TRBJ1-1, the full variable domain is SQTIHQWPATLVQPVGSPLSLECTVEGTSNPNLYWYRQAAGRGLQLLFYSVGIGQISSEVPQNLSASRPQDRQFILSSKKLLLSDSGFYLCAWSLGGPEAFFGQGTRLTVV.

This clone was detected only a few times. The chain is built from TRBV4-3 and TRBJ2-1, with 10 bases aligning to TRBD2. Germline values: CDR1 LGHNA, CDR2 YSLEER. This CDR3 region has 19 residues. After removal of 0 bases from V and 5 bases from J, the junction contained 13 bases not matched to a gene. CDR3 residues: CASSQDLSGLAGGDNEQFF. Written as DNA, the CDR3 is TGCGCCAGCAGCCAAGATTTATCGGGGTTAGCGGGAGGTGACAATGAGCAGTTCTTC.

V usage is TRBV18 and J usage is TRBJ2-5; TRBD2 matches at 7 bases. V trimming: 3 bases; J trimming: 1 base; junction bases outside the gene matches: 5. Germline V lookup: CDR1 KGHSH, CDR2 LQKENI. This CDR3 region has 15 residues. The CDR3 sequence is CASSPPGRSQETQYF. In DNA, the CDR3 is TGTGCCAGCTCACCCCCCGGGAGGAGCCAAGAGACCCAGTACTTC.

This chain joins TRBV29-1 and TRBJ2-5; 7 positions match TRBD2. The V segment lost 4 bases and the J segment 2 bases; nucleotides outside the gene matches: 1. CDR3 length: 12 amino acids. CDR1 SQVTM and CDR2 ANQGSEA come from the germline V gene. In nucleotides, the CDR3 is TGCAGCGTTGGGGACTATCAAGAGACCCAGTACTTC. Protein sequence: CSVGDYQETQYF.

This chain uses TRBV7-9 with TRBJ2-7, with TRBD1 identical over 9 bases. Germline-derived CDR1 and CDR2 are SEHNR and FQNEAQ (reference sequence). The CDR3 runs 14 residues. V shed 7 bases, J shed 4 bases, and the junction held 8 bases outside the gene matches. CDR3 protein: CASTPPDRGYEQYF. The CDR3 region has the DNA TGTGCCAGCACCCCTCCGGACAGGGGTTACGAGCAGTACTTC.

The chain is built from TRBV4-3 and TRBJ1-4; D gene ambiguous. Trimming cost V 1 base and J 5 bases, with 11 bases left between them. This CDR3 region has 15 residues. The germline CDR1 and CDR2 sequences are LGHNA and YSLEER. Here the CDR3 reads CASSQVRQRNEKLFF. The CDR3 DNA sequence: TGCGCCAGCAGCCAAGTGCGACAACGAAATGAAAAACTGTTTTTT.

This clone turned up a few times. V and J are TRBV4-2 and TRBJ1-2; D unresolved. Germline V gives CDR1 LGHNA, CDR2 YNFKEQ. This CDR3 contains 13 residues. The ends were cut back, 0 bases at V and 5 bases at J, with 7 bases in the middle. The CDR3 reads CASSQDRDYGYTF. The CDR3, as DNA: TGTGCCAGCAGCCAAGATCGGGATTATGGCTACACCTTC.